This T cell receptor beta chain was retrieved from a study of shared clonotypes between healthy human individuals. TCRdb keeps only in-frame clones here, not all; method: immunoSEQ multiplex PCR. The table lists around 700,000 clones, approximately 79% of them singletons. The ends were cut back, 6 bases at V and 6 bases at J, with 18 bases in the middle. This CDR3 contains 15 residues. Germline V gives CDR1 MDHEN, CDR2 SYDVKM. The chain has TRBV28 and TRBJ2-1; TRBD2 might be the D (7 bases). The source of this sequence is a young woman in good health. Material for sequencing was memory CD4+ T cells sorted from blood. Noted subset: CD45RA-negative fraction. CDR3 sequence (DNA): TGTGCCAGCAGACCTACAGGGAGGGTAGGCAATGAGCAGTTCTTC. This encodes CASRPTGRVGNEQFF.